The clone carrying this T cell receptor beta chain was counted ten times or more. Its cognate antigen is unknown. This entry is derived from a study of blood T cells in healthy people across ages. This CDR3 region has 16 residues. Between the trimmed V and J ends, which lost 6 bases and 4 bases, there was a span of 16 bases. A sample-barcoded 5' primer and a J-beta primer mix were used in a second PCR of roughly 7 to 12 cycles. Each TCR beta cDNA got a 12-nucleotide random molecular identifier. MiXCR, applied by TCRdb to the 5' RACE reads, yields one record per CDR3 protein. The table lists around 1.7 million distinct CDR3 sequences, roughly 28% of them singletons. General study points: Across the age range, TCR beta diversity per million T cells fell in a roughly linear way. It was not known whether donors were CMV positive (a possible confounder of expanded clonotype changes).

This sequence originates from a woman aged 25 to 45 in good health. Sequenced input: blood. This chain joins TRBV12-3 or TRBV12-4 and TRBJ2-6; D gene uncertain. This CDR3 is CASSPPFLSGANVLTF. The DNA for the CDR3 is TGTGCCAGCAGCCCACCCTTTCTTTCAGGGGCCAACGTCCTGACTTTC.